The 8 T cell receptor beta chains reported below all come from one sample, sequenced in a study of T cells in Graves' hyperthyroidism and ophthalmopathy. TCR beta CDR3 regions were amplified from RNA transcripts. TCR CDR3 underwent first-round RT-PCR with the HTBI primer set. TCRdb re-called the multiplex PCR reads with MiXCR, one entry per CDR3 protein. Of around 440,000 distinct CDR3 sequences detected, about a sixth appear once; the ten largest clones hold roughly 13%. Sequencing was done on a sample of blood. The receptors come from a woman aged 18-29 years with Graves' hyperthyroidism.

This clonotype was detected many times. The chain has TRBV12-3 or TRBV12-4 and TRBJ2-1, with D unclear. Trimming cost V 0 bases and J 8 bases, with 8 bases left between them. This CDR3 spans 13 amino acids. The CDR3 DNA sequence: TGTGCCAGCAGTTTAGCGGGTTGGGATGAGCAGTTCTTC. Amino acids: CASSLAGWDEQFF.

The sample holds a few counts of this clonotype. The chain is built from TRBV19 and TRBJ1-4; 8 bases align to TRBD1. J was trimmed by 8 bases and V by 5 bases; bases with no gene match: 10. CDR1 and CDR2 from the germline V gene are LNHDA and SQIVND (reference sequence). This CDR3 contains 15 residues. The CDR3 region has the DNA TGTGCCAGTAGTCCCCTACAGGGGGACCGGGAAAAACTGTTTTTT. Protein sequence: CASSPLQGDREKLFF.

The V and J genes are TRBV20-1 and TRBJ1-3; the D gene is possibly TRBD1 (5 bases). This CDR3 comprises 13 residues. Germline V gene sequence: CDR1 DFQATT, CDR2 SNEGSKA (reference sequence). V dropped 7 bases and J dropped 6 bases, with 16 bases sitting between them. CDR3 DNA: TGCAGTGTGGGGCACCCCACGACAAACACCATATATTTT. This codes for CSVGHPTTNTIYF.

This clonotype was seen repeatedly, ten times or more. The chain carries TRBV18 and TRBJ2-7; 10 bases are a match to TRBD2. Germline CDR1 is KGHSH and CDR2 is LQKENI. The CDR3 runs to 17 residues. The junction had 10 bases not matched to a gene; V was cut back by 3 bases and J by 2 bases. This chain's CDR3 is CASSPSSGLAGAYEQYF. The CDR3, as DNA: TGTGCCAGCTCACCCTCTTCCGGGCTAGCGGGAGCCTACGAGCAGTACTTC.

The CDR3 region has the DNA TGTGCCAGCAGCCCGGACAGGGCACTCTCTGGGGCCAACGTCCTGACTTTC. Its translation: CASSPDRALSGANVLTF. The chain is built from TRBV11-2 and TRBJ2-6; 8 bases align to TRBD1. Germline CDR1 is SGHAT and CDR2 is FQNNGV. V was pared by 5 bases and J by 0 bases, with 6 bases of the junction left unmatched. The CDR3 has 17 amino acids.

The genes are TRBV12-3 or TRBV12-4 and TRBJ2-7; D is uncertain. V dropped 4 bases and J dropped 1 base, with 8 bases sitting between them. The CDR3 extends over 13 amino acids. This chain's CDR3 is CASSYHSSYEQYF. As DNA, the CDR3 is TGTGCCAGCAGTTATCACAGTTCCTACGAGCAGTACTTC.

This clonotype was counted many times. The chain couples TRBV12-3 or TRBV12-4 to TRBJ1-1, with 8 bases aligning to TRBD1. The CDR3 sequence is 14 residues long. V lost 7 bases, J lost 3 bases, and 7 bases stayed unmatched. The CDR3 protein is CASTPDRAYTEAFF. DNA of the CDR3: TGTGCCAGCACCCCGGACAGGGCGTACACTGAAGCTTTCTTT.

V and J are TRBV7-9 and TRBJ1-2; D not resolved. V gave up 6 bases and J gave up 10 bases, with 24 bases separating them. The CDR3 spans 15 residues. Looked up from germline, CDR1 is SEHNR and CDR2 is FQNEAQ (reference sequence). The CDR3 nucleotides are TGTGCCAGCAGTCCCTTGGGTGGGCAGAGCTTTGTCTACACCTTC. This translates into CASSPLGGQSFVYTF.